These T cell receptor beta chains were read from a single sample in a study of CD8 T cells in Susac syndrome. Via MiXCR, TCRdb re-called the immunoSEQ multiplex PCR reads, giving one row per CDR3 protein. The table lists some 250,000 distinct CDR3 sequences, almost 97% of them singletons. The sequenced sample consisted of CD4+ T cells from PBMCs. These TCRs come from a human donor with Susac syndrome. CDR3s include the opening cysteine and the closing phenylalanine or tryptophan. Fields, in order: J gene, clone size, V gene, D gene, CDR3 protein, CDR3 DNA. D genes are given only for firm matches. Expanded clones get a size class; other rows say once, few or many, or leave the size out.

J gene: TRBJ2-2
clone size: .
V gene: TRBV20-1
D gene: TRBD2
CDR3 protein: CSASPGGPENTGELFF
CDR3 DNA: TGCAGTGCTAGCCCGGGAGGGCCGGAAAACACCGGGGAGCTGTTTTTT

J gene: TRBJ2-2
clone size: .
V gene: TRBV24-1
D gene: .
CDR3 protein: CATRTENTGELFF
CDR3 DNA: TGTGCCACCAGAACAGAGAACACCGGGGAGCTGTTTTTT

J gene: TRBJ2-5
clone size: .
V gene: TRBV7-7
D gene: TRBD1
CDR3 protein: CASSHGQGQETQYF
CDR3 DNA: TGTGCTAGCAGCCACGGACAGGGCCAAGAGACCCAGTACTTC

J gene: TRBJ2-7
clone size: .
V gene: TRBV4-1
D gene: .
CDR3 protein: CASSQSSAQGGFYEQYF
CDR3 DNA: TGCGCCAGCAGCCAATCCTCAGCACAGGGCGGATTCTACGAGCAGTACTTC

J gene: TRBJ2-5
clone size: once
V gene: TRBV21-1
D gene: .
CDR3 protein: CASSKAEWQGAKETQYF
CDR3 DNA: TGTGCCAGCAGCAAAGCGGAGTGGCAGGGGGCAAAAGAGACCCAGTACTTC

J gene: TRBJ1-1
clone size: .
V gene: TRBV30
D gene: .
CDR3 protein: CAWSRGWGTEAFF
CDR3 DNA: TGTGCCTGGAGTCGGGGCTGGGGCACTGAAGCTTTCTTT

J gene: TRBJ2-1
clone size: .
V gene: TRBV6-5
D gene: TRBD2
CDR3 protein: CASSALAEPGYEQFF
CDR3 DNA: TGTGCCAGCAGTGCCCTAGCGGAACCGGGCTATGAGCAGTTCTTC

J gene: TRBJ1-2
clone size: .
V gene: TRBV30
D gene: .
CDR3 protein: CAWSATKGINYGYTF
CDR3 DNA: TGTGCCTGGAGTGCTACCAAGGGGATTAACTATGGCTACACCTTC

J gene: TRBJ1-1
clone size: .
V gene: TRBV20-1
D gene: .
CDR3 protein: CSAASRVRDTEAFF
CDR3 DNA: TGCAGTGCCGCATCCCGGGTTCGGGACACTGAAGCTTTCTTT

J gene: TRBJ2-5
clone size: .
V gene: TRBV6-6
D gene: .
CDR3 protein: CASSPLGRQETQYF
CDR3 DNA: TGTGCCAGCAGCCCCCTCGGCAGGCAAGAGACCCAGTACTTC

J gene: TRBJ1-2
clone size: .
V gene: TRBV13
D gene: .
CDR3 protein: CASSLRTMGGYTF
CDR3 DNA: TGTGCCAGCAGCCTCCGGACCATGGGCGGCTACACCTTC

J gene: TRBJ2-7
clone size: .
V gene: TRBV3-1
D gene: .
CDR3 protein: CASSRVSEQYF
CDR3 DNA: TGTGCCAGCAGCCGGGTATCGGAGCAGTACTTC

J gene: TRBJ2-4
clone size: .
V gene: TRBV2
D gene: TRBD2
CDR3 protein: CASSSARLAGPNLQYF
CDR3 DNA: TGTGCCAGCAGTTCAGCTAGGCTAGCGGGCCCCAACCTTCAGTACTTC

J gene: TRBJ1-1
clone size: .
V gene: TRBV6-5
D gene: .
CDR3 protein: CASSAGVSAFF
CDR3 DNA: TGTGCCAGCAGTGCCGGCGTGAGTGCTTTCTTT

J gene: TRBJ2-2
clone size: .
V gene: TRBV24-1
D gene: .
CDR3 protein: CATAGSSTGELFF
CDR3 DNA: TGTGCCACCGCTGGGTCGAGCACCGGGGAGCTGTTTTTT

J gene: TRBJ2-4
clone size: .
V gene: TRBV28
D gene: .
CDR3 protein: CASSPPTYGFQYF
CDR3 DNA: TGTGCCAGCAGTCCCCCGACCTACGGATTTCAGTACTTC

J gene: TRBJ1-5
clone size: .
V gene: TRBV2
D gene: TRBD1
CDR3 protein: CASTEDGWDSAQHF
CDR3 DNA: TGTGCCAGCACAGAGGACGGGTGGGACAGCGCCCAGCATTTT

J gene: TRBJ2-4
clone size: .
V gene: TRBV20-1
D gene: .
CDR3 protein: CSARALAAIQYF
CDR3 DNA: TGCAGTGCTAGAGCACTAGCTGCCATTCAGTACTTC

J gene: TRBJ2-1
clone size: .
V gene: TRBV6-5
D gene: .
CDR3 protein: CASSGPREQFF
CDR3 DNA: TGTGCCAGCAGTGGACCGCGGGAGCAGTTCTTC

J gene: TRBJ1-4
clone size: .
V gene: TRBV29-1
D gene: TRBD1
CDR3 protein: CSVAGQGGEKLFF
CDR3 DNA: TGCAGCGTTGCGGGACAGGGTGGAGAAAAACTGTTTTTT

J gene: TRBJ2-1
clone size: .
V gene: TRBV9
D gene: TRBD2
CDR3 protein: CASSVAGGRAYNEQFF
CDR3 DNA: TGTGCCAGCAGCGTAGCGGGCGGGAGGGCCTACAATGAGCAGTTCTTC

J gene: TRBJ2-6
clone size: .
V gene: TRBV5-1
D gene: .
CDR3 protein: CASSLGTGSSGANVLTF
CDR3 DNA: TGCGCCAGCAGCTTGGGGACGGGGAGCTCTGGGGCCAACGTCCTGACTTTC

J gene: TRBJ1-5
clone size: .
V gene: TRBV30
D gene: TRBD1
CDR3 protein: CAYRDSNNQPQHF
CDR3 DNA: TGTGCCTACCGGGACAGCAATAATCAGCCCCAGCATTTT

J gene: TRBJ2-6
clone size: .
V gene: TRBV6-6
D gene: .
CDR3 protein: CASTTGYAGANVLTF
CDR3 DNA: TGTGCCAGCACCACAGGTTACGCTGGGGCCAACGTCCTGACTTTC

J gene: TRBJ2-7
clone size: once
V gene: TRBV25-1
D gene: TRBD1
CDR3 protein: CASSGETGLGTANSYEQYF
CDR3 DNA: TGTGCCAGCAGTGGCGAAACCGGATTAGGGACAGCGAACTCCTACGAGCAGTACTTC

J gene: TRBJ2-6
clone size: once
V gene: TRBV19
D gene: TRBD1
CDR3 protein: CASSLRTGGWGAGANVLTF
CDR3 DNA: TGTGCCAGTAGTCTTCGGACAGGGGGCTGGGGTGCTGGGGCCAACGTCCTGACTTTC

J gene: TRBJ1-2
clone size: .
V gene: TRBV6-2/TRBV6-3
D gene: .
CDR3 protein: CASSYFRGWNYGYTF
CDR3 DNA: TGTGCCAGCAGTTACTTCAGGGGCTGGAACTATGGCTACACCTTC

J gene: TRBJ2-7
clone size: .
V gene: TRBV5-6
D gene: TRBD1
CDR3 protein: CASSRIPGQASYEQYF
CDR3 DNA: TGTGCCAGCAGCCGAATACCGGGACAGGCCTCCTACGAGCAGTACTTC

J gene: TRBJ2-7
clone size: .
V gene: TRBV4-2
D gene: .
CDR3 protein: CASSQPSVVYEQYF
CDR3 DNA: TGTGCCAGCAGCCAACCTAGCGTAGTCTACGAGCAGTACTTC

J gene: TRBJ1-1
clone size: .
V gene: TRBV11-2
D gene: .
CDR3 protein: CASSTREAFF
CDR3 DNA: TGTGCCAGCAGCACACGTGAAGCTTTCTTT

J gene: TRBJ2-1
clone size: .
V gene: TRBV29-1
D gene: TRBD2
CDR3 protein: CSVDGGRGINEQFF
CDR3 DNA: TGCAGCGTTGACGGCGGGAGGGGGATCAATGAGCAGTTCTTC

J gene: TRBJ2-7
clone size: .
V gene: TRBV9
D gene: TRBD2
CDR3 protein: CASSVDGRGYEQYF
CDR3 DNA: TGTGCCAGCAGCGTAGACGGGAGGGGGTACGAGCAGTACTTC

J gene: TRBJ2-7
clone size: .
V gene: TRBV2
D gene: .
CDR3 protein: CASSERFLTYEQYF
CDR3 DNA: TGTGCCAGCAGTGAACGGTTTCTCACCTACGAGCAGTACTTC

J gene: TRBJ2-7
clone size: .
V gene: TRBV12-3/TRBV12-4
D gene: .
CDR3 protein: CASSPPDQGYEQYF
CDR3 DNA: TGTGCCAGCAGTCCACCGGATCAGGGCTACGAGCAGTACTTC

J gene: TRBJ2-6
clone size: once
V gene: TRBV30
D gene: TRBD1
CDR3 protein: CAWRGHRGPSGANVLTF
CDR3 DNA: TGTGCCTGGAGGGGGCACAGGGGCCCCTCTGGGGCCAACGTCCTGACTTTC

J gene: TRBJ2-7
clone size: .
V gene: TRBV15
D gene: TRBD1
CDR3 protein: CATSGRTGGRYEQYF
CDR3 DNA: TGTGCCACCAGCGGGCGGACAGGGGGTCGGTACGAGCAGTACTTC

J gene: TRBJ1-5
clone size: .
V gene: TRBV19
D gene: .
CDR3 protein: CASNPRQGNQPQHF
CDR3 DNA: TGTGCCAGTAACCCAAGACAGGGCAATCAGCCCCAGCATTTT

J gene: TRBJ2-7
clone size: .
V gene: TRBV28
D gene: TRBD2
CDR3 protein: CASRLAEYEQYF
CDR3 DNA: TGTGCCAGCAGACTAGCGGAATACGAGCAGTACTTC

J gene: TRBJ2-7
clone size: .
V gene: TRBV9
D gene: TRBD1
CDR3 protein: CASSVSTGAPYEQYF
CDR3 DNA: TGTGCCAGCAGCGTATCGACAGGGGCTCCTTACGAGCAGTACTTC

J gene: TRBJ1-2
clone size: .
V gene: TRBV5-6
D gene: .
CDR3 protein: CASSFGLPYGYTF
CDR3 DNA: TGTGCCAGCAGCTTCGGCCTACCCTATGGCTACACCTTC

J gene: TRBJ2-4
clone size: .
V gene: TRBV29-1
D gene: TRBD2
CDR3 protein: CSGRENENIQYF
CDR3 DNA: TGCAGCGGGCGGGAGAATGAAAACATTCAGTACTTC

J gene: TRBJ2-5
clone size: .
V gene: TRBV5-1
D gene: TRBD1
CDR3 protein: CASSWTGTGGETQYF
CDR3 DNA: TGCGCCAGCAGCTGGACCGGGACAGGAGGGGAGACCCAGTACTTC

J gene: TRBJ2-3
clone size: .
V gene: TRBV7-3
D gene: TRBD2
CDR3 protein: CASSPQGLVTDTQYF
CDR3 DNA: TGTGCCAGCAGCCCCCAGGGACTAGTAACAGATACGCAGTATTTT

J gene: TRBJ1-2
clone size: .
V gene: TRBV7-9
D gene: .
CDR3 protein: CASSQGQSSGYTF
CDR3 DNA: TGTGCCAGCAGCCAAGGACAGTCTTCTGGCTACACCTTC

J gene: TRBJ2-3
clone size: .
V gene: TRBV4-1
D gene: .
CDR3 protein: CASSPLPGADADTQYF
CDR3 DNA: TGCGCCAGCAGCCCCCTCCCTGGGGCAGACGCAGATACGCAGTATTTT

J gene: TRBJ2-7
clone size: .
V gene: TRBV7-9
D gene: .
CDR3 protein: CASSLGLHPRIDEQYF
CDR3 DNA: TGTGCCAGCAGCTTGGGTCTTCACCCTAGGATCGACGAGCAGTACTTC

J gene: TRBJ1-1
clone size: .
V gene: TRBV5-6
D gene: .
CDR3 protein: CASFRTAFPATEAFF
CDR3 DNA: TGTGCCAGCTTCCGGACAGCCTTCCCTGCGACTGAAGCTTTCTTT

J gene: TRBJ2-7
clone size: .
V gene: TRBV29-1
D gene: .
CDR3 protein: CSVEGGVGNYEQYF
CDR3 DNA: TGCAGCGTTGAAGGAGGGGTGGGGAACTACGAGCAGTACTTC

J gene: TRBJ2-5
clone size: .
V gene: TRBV3-1
D gene: TRBD1
CDR3 protein: CASSHTSTGPETQYF
CDR3 DNA: TGTGCCAGCAGCCACACCTCGACAGGGCCCGAGACCCAGTACTTC

J gene: TRBJ2-1
clone size: .
V gene: TRBV24-1
D gene: .
CDR3 protein: CATDNATLSSNEQFF
CDR3 DNA: TGTGCCACAGACAATGCGACACTCTCATCCAATGAGCAGTTCTTC

J gene: TRBJ2-5
clone size: .
V gene: TRBV5-1
D gene: .
CDR3 protein: CASSLEARSVETQYF
CDR3 DNA: TGCGCCAGCAGCTTGGAAGCCAGATCAGTAGAGACCCAGTACTTC

J gene: TRBJ2-7
clone size: .
V gene: TRBV6-2/TRBV6-3
D gene: .
CDR3 protein: CASSHKYEQYF
CDR3 DNA: TGTGCCAGCAGTCACAAATACGAGCAGTACTTC

J gene: TRBJ1-4
clone size: .
V gene: TRBV9
D gene: TRBD1
CDR3 protein: CASSGGTGLNEKLFF
CDR3 DNA: TGTGCCAGCAGCGGGGGGACAGGGCTTAATGAAAAACTGTTTTTT

J gene: TRBJ2-1
clone size: once
V gene: TRBV5-1
D gene: .
CDR3 protein: CASRDSSPGSSYNEQFF
CDR3 DNA: TGCGCCAGCAGAGACTCCTCTCCCGGGAGCTCCTACAATGAGCAGTTCTTC

J gene: TRBJ2-7
clone size: .
V gene: TRBV5-1
D gene: .
CDR3 protein: CASSIDSSVEQYF
CDR3 DNA: TGCGCCAGCAGCATTGACTCGAGCGTCGAGCAGTACTTC

J gene: TRBJ2-7
clone size: .
V gene: TRBV5-6
D gene: .
CDR3 protein: CASSLVGGEQYF
CDR3 DNA: TGTGCCAGCAGCTTGGTCGGGGGCGAGCAGTACTTC

J gene: TRBJ1-2
clone size: .
V gene: TRBV7-8
D gene: .
CDR3 protein: CASSLAAEANYGYTF
CDR3 DNA: TGTGCCAGCAGCTTAGCCGCGGAAGCTAACTATGGCTACACCTTC

J gene: TRBJ1-1
clone size: .
V gene: TRBV3-1
D gene: TRBD1
CDR3 protein: CASSLTTGSEAFF
CDR3 DNA: TGTGCCAGCAGCCTAACGACAGGGTCTGAAGCTTTCTTT

J gene: TRBJ2-3
clone size: .
V gene: TRBV28
D gene: .
CDR3 protein: CASSFSGRPIVLTQYF
CDR3 DNA: TGTGCCAGCAGTTTTTCGGGCAGGCCGATCGTTCTTACGCAGTATTTT